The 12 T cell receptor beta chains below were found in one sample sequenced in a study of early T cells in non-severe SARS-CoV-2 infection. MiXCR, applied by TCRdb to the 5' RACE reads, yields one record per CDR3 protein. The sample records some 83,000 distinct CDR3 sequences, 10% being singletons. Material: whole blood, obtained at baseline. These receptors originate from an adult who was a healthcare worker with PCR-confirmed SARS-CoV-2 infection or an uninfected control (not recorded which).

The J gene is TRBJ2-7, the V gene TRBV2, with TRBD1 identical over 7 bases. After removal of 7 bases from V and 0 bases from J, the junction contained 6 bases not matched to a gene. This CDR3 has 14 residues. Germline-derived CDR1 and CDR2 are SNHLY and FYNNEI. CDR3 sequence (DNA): TGTGCCAGCACAGGGACAGCAAGCTCCTACGAGCAGTACTTC. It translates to CASTGTASSYEQYF.

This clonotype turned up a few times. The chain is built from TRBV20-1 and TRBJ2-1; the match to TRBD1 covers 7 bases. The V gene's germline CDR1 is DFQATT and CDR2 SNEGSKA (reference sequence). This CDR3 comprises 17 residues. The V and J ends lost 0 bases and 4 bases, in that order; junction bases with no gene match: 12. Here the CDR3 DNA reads TGCAGTGCTAGAGAACACACGGACAGGAATATATACAATGAGCAGTTCTTC. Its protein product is CSAREHTDRNIYNEQFF.

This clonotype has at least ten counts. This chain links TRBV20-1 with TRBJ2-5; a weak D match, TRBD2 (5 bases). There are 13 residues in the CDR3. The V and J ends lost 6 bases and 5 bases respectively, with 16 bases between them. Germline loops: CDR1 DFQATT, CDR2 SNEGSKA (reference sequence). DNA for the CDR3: TGCAGTGCCCCCACGGGGATAGGGGAGACCCAGTACTTC. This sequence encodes CSAPTGIGETQYF.

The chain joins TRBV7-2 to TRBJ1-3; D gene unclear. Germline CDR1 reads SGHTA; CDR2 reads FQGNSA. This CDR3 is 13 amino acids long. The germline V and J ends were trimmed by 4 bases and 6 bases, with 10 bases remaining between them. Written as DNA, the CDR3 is TGTGCCAGCAGCTCCACATCAGAAAACACCATATATTTT. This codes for CASSSTSENTIYF.

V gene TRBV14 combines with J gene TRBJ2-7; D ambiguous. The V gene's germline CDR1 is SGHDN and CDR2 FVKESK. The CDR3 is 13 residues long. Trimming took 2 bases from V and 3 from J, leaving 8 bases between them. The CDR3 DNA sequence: TGTGCCAGCAGCCAATCCGGGCACTACGAGCAGTACTTC. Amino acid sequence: CASSQSGHYEQYF.

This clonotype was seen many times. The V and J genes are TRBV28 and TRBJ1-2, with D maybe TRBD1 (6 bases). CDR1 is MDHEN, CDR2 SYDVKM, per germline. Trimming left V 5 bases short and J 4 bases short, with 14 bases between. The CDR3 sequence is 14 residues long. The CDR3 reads CASSVPGEFYGYTF. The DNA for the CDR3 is TGTGCCAGCAGTGTTCCAGGGGAATTCTATGGCTACACCTTC.

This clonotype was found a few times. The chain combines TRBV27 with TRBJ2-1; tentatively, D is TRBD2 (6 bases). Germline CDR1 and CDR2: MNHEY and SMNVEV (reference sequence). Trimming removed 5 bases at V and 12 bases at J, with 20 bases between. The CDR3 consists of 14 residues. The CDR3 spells CASSLQTSRRVQFF. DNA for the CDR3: TGTGCCAGCAGTCTACAGACTAGTCGGCGAGTGCAGTTCTTC.

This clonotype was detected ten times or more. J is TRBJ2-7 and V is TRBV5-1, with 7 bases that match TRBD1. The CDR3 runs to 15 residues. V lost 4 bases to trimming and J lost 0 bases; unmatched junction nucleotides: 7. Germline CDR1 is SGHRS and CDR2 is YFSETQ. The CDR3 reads CASSQGDRISYEQYF. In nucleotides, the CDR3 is TGCGCCAGCAGCCAGGGGGACAGAATCTCCTACGAGCAGTACTTC.

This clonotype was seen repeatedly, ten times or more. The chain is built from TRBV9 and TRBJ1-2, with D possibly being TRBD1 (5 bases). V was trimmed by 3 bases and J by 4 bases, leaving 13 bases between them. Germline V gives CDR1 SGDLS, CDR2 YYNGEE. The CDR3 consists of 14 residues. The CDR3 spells CASSGGLGPYGYTF. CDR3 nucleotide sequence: TGTGCCAGCAGCGGGGGACTTGGCCCCTATGGCTACACCTTC.

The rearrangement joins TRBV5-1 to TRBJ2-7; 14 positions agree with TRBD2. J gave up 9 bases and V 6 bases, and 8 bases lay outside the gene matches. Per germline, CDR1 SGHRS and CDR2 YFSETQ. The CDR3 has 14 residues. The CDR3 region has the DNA TGCGCCAGCACCACCGGGACTAGCGGGAGCTGGCAGTACTTC. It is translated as CASTTGTSGSWQYF.

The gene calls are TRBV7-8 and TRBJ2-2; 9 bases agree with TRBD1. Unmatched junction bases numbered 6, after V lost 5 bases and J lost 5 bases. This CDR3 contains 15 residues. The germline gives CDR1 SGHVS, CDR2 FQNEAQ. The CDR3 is CASSPTGGLTGELFF. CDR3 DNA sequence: TGTGCCAGCAGCCCGACAGGGGGGTTGACCGGGGAGCTGTTTTTT.

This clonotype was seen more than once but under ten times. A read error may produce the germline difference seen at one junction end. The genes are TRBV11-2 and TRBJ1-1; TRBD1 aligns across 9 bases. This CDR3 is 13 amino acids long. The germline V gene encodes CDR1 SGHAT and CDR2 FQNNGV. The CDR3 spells CASSTDRGLEVLF. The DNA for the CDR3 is TGTGCCAGCAGTACGGACAGGGGTTTAGAAGTCCTCTTT.